This passage covers 32 T cell receptor beta chains from one sample sequenced in a study of T cell clones after liver transplantation. Assay used: immunoSEQ multiplex PCR; TCRdb lists only in-frame clones, some missing. The repertoire consists of roughly 50,000 clones, with roughly 84% occurring once and the leading ten covering about 8.1%. Sequencing used CD4+ T cells from blood, obtained before liver transplant. The receptors shown here come from a human donor who received a liver transplant.

The gene calls are TRBV15 and TRBJ2-7; 8 bases agree with TRBD1. The CDR3 has 15 residues. The trim removed 1 base at V and 7 bases at J, leaving 9 bases unmatched. Germline CDR1 reads LNHNV; CDR2 reads YYDKDF (reference sequence). CDR3 sequence: CATSRGTGQVGEQYF. CDR3 bases: TGTGCCACCAGCAGAGGGACAGGGCAGGTGGGGGAGCAGTACTTC.

CDR3 sequence reads: CASRPPTGTGNYGYTF. The CDR3 DNA is TGTGCCAGCAGACCGCCAACAGGGACAGGAAACTATGGCTACACCTTC. This chain uses TRBV7-9 with TRBJ1-2; 8 positions agree with TRBD1. Germline trimming cut 6 bases from V and 2 bases from J; bases unmatched to any gene: 11. Germline V lookup: CDR1 SEHNR, CDR2 FQNEAQ (reference sequence). The CDR3 loop spans 16 amino acids.

The V call is TRBV5-1, the J call TRBJ2-3; 7 nucleotides agree with TRBD1. V lost 3 bases to trimming and J lost 2 bases; unmatched junction nucleotides: 6. Per germline, CDR1 SGHRS and CDR2 YFSETQ. The CDR3 runs 15 residues. The chain's CDR3 is CASSSQGVDTDTQYF. As DNA, the CDR3 is TGCGCCAGCAGCTCCCAGGGGGTCGACACAGATACGCAGTATTTT.

The chain is built from TRBV28 and TRBJ2-5; no reliable D call. Trimming left V 2 bases short and J 3 bases short, with 7 bases between. Germline V gene data show CDR1 as MDHEN and CDR2 as SYDVKM. The CDR3 runs to 13 residues. CDR3 region: CASSLVDEETQYF. CDR3 nucleotide sequence: TGTGCCAGCAGTTTAGTGGATGAAGAGACCCAGTACTTC. The full variable domain, completed using reference TRBV28 and TRBJ2-5, is DVKVTQSSRYLVKRTGEKVFLECVQDMDHENMFWYRQDPGLGLRLIYFSYDVKMKEKGDIPEGYSVSREKKERFSLILESASTNQTSMYLCASSLVDEETQYFGPGTRLLVL.

The chain has TRBV4-1 and TRBJ1-5, with D possibly matching TRBD1 (5 bases). This CDR3 comprises 17 residues. V was pared by 3 bases and J by 0 bases, with 15 bases between. In germline, CDR1 is MGHRA, CDR2 YSYEKL. Written as DNA, the CDR3 is TGCGCCAGCAGCCAGATATACCAGGGATTTAGCAATCAGCCCCAGCATTTT. Encoded protein: CASSQIYQGFSNQPQHF.

The chain recombines TRBV2 with TRBJ2-2; 14 nucleotides align to TRBD2. In germline, CDR1 is SNHLY, CDR2 FYNNEI. The CDR3 totals 17 residues. V lost 5 bases to trimming and J lost 5 bases; unmatched junction nucleotides: 7. CDR3 in amino acids: CASSRTSGGRTTGELFF. For the CDR3, the DNA is TGTGCCAGCAGTCGGACTAGCGGGGGGCGCACGACCGGGGAGCTGTTTTTT.

The chain uses TRBV20-1 and TRBJ2-5; D perhaps matches TRBD1 (5 bases). The V gene's germline CDR1 is DFQATT and CDR2 SNEGSKA (reference sequence). The CDR3 length is 11 residues. V was clipped by 3 bases and J by 5 bases, with 7 bases between them. The CDR3 protein is CSASRAETQYF. DNA of the CDR3: TGCAGTGCTAGCAGGGCGGAGACCCAGTACTTC.

The genes are TRBV25-1 and TRBJ1-4; the match to TRBD1 covers 9 bases. This CDR3 has 16 amino acids. Germline V gene data show CDR1 as MGHDK and CDR2 as SYGVNS. Germline trimming cut 3 bases from V and 6 bases from J; bases unmatched to any gene: 8. CDR3 nucleotides: TGTGCCAGCAGTGAGGGGGGACAGGGCCGCTATGAAAAACTGTTTTTT. Protein sequence: CASSEGGQGRYEKLFF.

This clone has a handful of counts. The CDR3, as DNA: TGTGCCAGCAGCAGACAGGGGGTTGACTATGGCTACACCTTC. This gives the protein CASSRQGVDYGYTF. V gene TRBV11-2 combines with J gene TRBJ1-2; TRBD1 agrees at 9 bases. The CDR3 is 14 amino acids. CDR1 SGHAT and CDR2 FQNNGV come from the germline V gene. V trimming: 5 bases; J trimming: 3 bases; junction bases outside the gene matches: 4.

The chain recombines TRBV4-1 with TRBJ2-5, with TRBD2 matching 9 bases. The CDR3 is 13 residues long. V was clipped by 6 bases and J by 9 bases; unmatched bases: 8. CDR1 is MGHRA, CDR2 YSYEKL, per germline. CDR3 in DNA: TGCGCCAGCAGTCGAGGCGGGGGGGAGGCCCAGTACTTC. It specifies CASSRGGGEAQYF.

The chain recombines TRBV5-1 with TRBJ1-5; the D gene is possibly TRBD1 (5 bases). This CDR3 has 14 amino acids. Germline V CDR1 and CDR2: SGHRS, YFSETQ. V shed 0 bases and J shed 5 bases, with 9 bases lying between them. The CDR3 DNA is TGCGCCAGCAGCTTGGCCGGGGGGGATCAGCCCCAGCATTTT. This encodes CASSLAGGDQPQHF.

The CDR3 DNA reads TGCAGCGTTGACAAGGGTTTGGCTGGCTACACCTTC. Amino acids: CSVDKGLAGYTF. J is TRBJ1-2 and V is TRBV29-1; the D is unclear. Trimming removed 3 bases from V and 7 bases from J, with 12 bases in between. CDR1 is SQVTM, CDR2 ANQGSEA, per germline. This CDR3 has 12 residues.

CDR3 bases: TGTGCCAGCAGTTTGTGGGGGCTCGGCTCTGGGGCCAACGTCCTGACTTTC. It translates to CASSLWGLGSGANVLTF. J is TRBJ2-6 and V is TRBV28, with D perhaps TRBD1 (6 bases). This CDR3 is built from 17 residues. Germline V gene lookup returns CDR1 MDHEN and CDR2 SYDVKM. The germline V and J ends were trimmed by 3 bases and 0 bases, with 12 bases remaining between them.

As concerns this clone: Other DNA sequences in the same sample also yield this CDR3. The CDR3 DNA follows: TGTGCCACCAGCAGAGATCGCGGATACGAGCAGTACTTC. This encodes CATSRDRGYEQYF. V and J are TRBV15 and TRBJ2-7; D unresolved. The CDR3 is made up of 13 amino acids. Looked up from germline, CDR1 is LNHNV and CDR2 is YYDKDF (reference sequence). V lost 0 bases and J 4 bases, leaving 7 bases between the germline ends.

The rearrangement links TRBV9 to TRBJ2-1, with D maybe TRBD1 (6 bases). Germline-derived CDR1 and CDR2 are SGDLS and YYNGEE. This CDR3 contains 15 residues. V was trimmed by 0 bases and J by 8 bases, leaving 15 bases between them. The CDR3 sequence is CASSVGLQGSYEQFF. In DNA form, the CDR3 reads TGTGCCAGCAGCGTAGGTCTTCAGGGGAGCTATGAGCAGTTCTTC.

V and J are TRBV9 and TRBJ2-5; 9 nucleotides align to TRBD2. The junction had 7 bases not matched to a gene; V was cut back by 4 bases and J by 3 bases. This CDR3 has 15 residues. The germline V gene encodes CDR1 SGDLS and CDR2 YYNGEE. The CDR3 sequence: CASSPIAGEKETQYF. In nucleotides, the CDR3 is TGTGCCAGCAGCCCAATAGCGGGGGAGAAAGAGACCCAGTACTTC.

V usage is TRBV11-2 and J usage is TRBJ2-5, with no clear D. In germline, CDR1 is SGHAT, CDR2 FQNNGV. Trimming took off 5 bases at V and 5 bases at J, with 12 bases between the two ends. The CDR3 is 13 residues long. The CDR3 sequence is CASSLIPRETQYF. CDR3 in DNA: TGTGCCAGCAGCCTCATACCAAGGGAGACCCAGTACTTC.

The genes are TRBV6-5 and TRBJ2-1, with D possibly matching TRBD2 (6 bases). The length of the CDR3 is 15 residues. CDR1 is MNHEY and CDR2 is SVGAGI in the germline V gene. The germline V and J ends were trimmed by 6 bases and 1 base, with 13 bases remaining between them. CDR3 sequence (DNA): TGTGCCAGCAGATCTCGGGGGAAATCCTACAATGAGCAGTTCTTC. This translates into CASRSRGKSYNEQFF.

The chain employs TRBV19 and TRBJ1-6; 7 bases agree with TRBD1. With V trimmed by 1 base and J by 7 bases, 4 bases remained unmatched. Per the germline V gene, CDR1 is LNHDA and CDR2 is SQIVND (reference sequence). The CDR3 is 15 amino acids. The CDR3 DNA reads TGTGCCAGTAGTATAGTGACAGGGAACAATTCACCCCTCCACTTT. As protein: CASSIVTGNNSPLHF.

Worth noting for this clone: At the DNA level, this CDR3 is encoded by other sequences in the same sample as well. The V gene is TRBV5-1, the J gene TRBJ2-3; D is undetermined. In germline, CDR1 is SGHRS, CDR2 YFSETQ. V was trimmed by 2 bases and J by 2 bases, leaving 6 bases between them. The CDR3 runs 13 residues. In nucleotides, the CDR3 is TGCGCCAGCAGCTTCAGAGACACAGATACGCAGTATTTT. Amino acid sequence: CASSFRDTDTQYF. Full variable domain (outside the CDR3, taken from reference TRBV5-1 and TRBJ2-3): KAGVTQTPRYLIKTRGQQVTLSCSPISGHRSVSWYQQTPGQGLQFLFEYFSETQRNKGNFPGRFSGRQFSNSRSEMNVSTLELGDSALYLCASSFRDTDTQYFGPGTRLTVL.

The chain's CDR3 is CASSQDRERSRSYTF. Written as DNA, the CDR3 is TGTGCCAGCAGCCAAGACAGGGAGCGTTCTAGGAGCTACACCTTC. The chain combines TRBV4-2 with TRBJ1-2, with D perhaps matching TRBD1 (5 bases). The V gene's germline CDR1 is LGHNA and CDR2 YNFKEQ. The CDR3 has 15 amino acids. V shed 0 bases and J shed 9 bases, with 17 bases lying between them.

As DNA, the CDR3 is TGTGCCAGCATCAAGGGCCCAGGGGTTATTGAGCAGTTCTTC. As protein: CASIKGPGVIEQFF. The chain links TRBV6-1 to TRBJ2-1, with a tentative D call TRBD1 (6 bases). Trimming took off 7 bases at V and 9 bases at J, with 19 bases between the two ends. The CDR3 spans 14 residues. Germline V gene lookup returns CDR1 MNHNS and CDR2 SASEGT.

This sequence joins TRBV9 and TRBJ1-4; D not resolved. CDR1 is SGDLS, CDR2 YYNGEE, per germline. Deletions cut 7 bases from V and 5 bases from J, with 9 bases between. This CDR3 has 12 amino acids. This chain's CDR3 is CASGQSNEKLFF. Written as DNA, the CDR3 is TGTGCCAGCGGCCAGTCAAATGAAAAACTGTTTTTT.

The chain uses TRBV7-2 and TRBJ2-3; TRBD2 matches 7 bases. Germline CDR1 SGHTA, CDR2 FQGNSA. V was pared by 2 bases and J by 0 bases, with 5 bases of the junction left unmatched. The CDR3 totals 16 residues. The CDR3 region has the DNA TGTGCCAGCAGCTTACAAGCGGGGTCTAGCACAGATACGCAGTATTTT. Translating it yields CASSLQAGSSTDTQYF.

The chain is built from TRBV5-1 and TRBJ2-7; 8 bases agree with TRBD1. V was clipped by 0 bases and J by 5 bases; unmatched bases: 4. Germline V gene sequence: CDR1 SGHRS, CDR2 YFSETQ. This CDR3 is built from 14 residues. CDR3 region: CASSLGTGRNEQYF. CDR3 nucleotides: TGCGCCAGCAGCTTGGGGACAGGGCGAAACGAGCAGTACTTC. The full variable domain, rest sourced from reference TRBV5-1 and TRBJ2-7, is KAGVTQTPRYLIKTRGQQVTLSCSPISGHRSVSWYQQTPGQGLQFLFEYFSETQRNKGNFPGRFSGRQFSNSRSEMNVSTLELGDSALYLCASSLGTGRNEQYFGPGTRLTVT.

The rearrangement joins TRBV5-6 to TRBJ2-1; 10 bases fit TRBD2. The CDR3 spans 17 residues. V was clipped by 5 bases and J by 0 bases; unmatched bases: 8. Germline CDR1 is SGHDT and CDR2 is YYEEEE. CDR3 DNA: TGTGCCAGCAGTTACGGACTAGCGGAAAGCTCCTACAATGAGCAGTTCTTC. It is translated as CASSYGLAESSYNEQFF. Using reference TRBV5-6 and TRBJ2-1 for the parts outside the CDR3, the full variable domain is DAGVTQSPTHLIKTRGQQVTLRCSPKSGHDTVSWYQQALGQGPQFIFQYYEEEERQRGNFPDRFSGHQFPNYSSELNVNALLLGDSALYLCASSYGLAESSYNEQFFGPGTRLTVL.

This chain connects TRBV5-1 to TRBJ1-2; no clear D gene. The CDR3 is 15 residues long. V dropped 1 base and J dropped 0 bases, with 10 bases sitting between them. CDR1 and CDR2 (germline): SGHRS, YFSETQ. Here the CDR3 reads CASSLMDGANYGYTF. The CDR3 nucleotides read TGCGCCAGCAGCTTGATGGATGGGGCTAACTATGGCTACACCTTC.

The rearrangement joins TRBV5-1 to TRBJ1-1; perhaps TRBD1 as D (5 bases). The germline CDR1 and CDR2 sequences are SGHRS and YFSETQ. The germline V and J ends were trimmed by 4 bases and 0 bases, with 16 bases remaining between them. This CDR3 region has 16 residues. The CDR3 is CASSPRVGRMNTEAFF. The CDR3 coding sequence is TGCGCCAGCAGCCCGCGGGTGGGGCGGATGAACACTGAAGCTTTCTTT.

The chain employs TRBV4-1 and TRBJ1-4; tentatively, D is TRBD1 (6 bases). CDR3 size: 15 residues. V was shortened by 3 bases and J by 6 bases, with 14 bases between the two germline ends. Germline CDR1 is MGHRA and CDR2 is YSYEKL. CDR3 in amino acids: CASSHGIRQDEKLFF. The CDR3 DNA reads as TGCGCCAGCAGCCACGGGATTAGACAGGATGAAAAACTGTTTTTT.

This clone was observed a handful of times. The chain carries TRBV27 and TRBJ1-6; D is possibly TRBD1 (5 bases). The V and J ends lost 0 bases and 7 bases respectively, with 13 bases between them. Germline CDR1 is MNHEY and CDR2 is SMNVEV (reference sequence). This CDR3 has 16 residues. Here the CDR3 reads CASSLSRTRENSPLHF. In DNA form, the CDR3 reads TGTGCCAGCAGTTTATCTAGGACAAGAGAGAATTCACCCCTCCACTTT.

The chain employs TRBV9 and TRBJ1-1, with a tentative D call TRBD1 (6 bases). Per the germline V gene, CDR1 is SGDLS and CDR2 is YYNGEE. The CDR3 is made up of 13 amino acids. The germline V and J ends were trimmed by 3 bases and 5 bases, with 11 bases remaining between them. The CDR3 loop reads CASSAGVGTEAFF. The CDR3 DNA reads TGTGCCAGCAGCGCAGGGGTAGGGACTGAAGCTTTCTTT.

This clone was picked up many times. The chain carries TRBV5-1 and TRBJ2-7, with no clear D. The CDR3 runs to 14 residues. The ends were cut back, 0 bases at V and 6 bases at J, with 13 bases in the middle. Germline CDR1 and CDR2: SGHRS and YFSETQ. The CDR3 reads CASSLAPPNSEQYF. The CDR3 DNA is TGCGCCAGCAGCTTGGCCCCTCCCAACTCCGAGCAGTACTTC.